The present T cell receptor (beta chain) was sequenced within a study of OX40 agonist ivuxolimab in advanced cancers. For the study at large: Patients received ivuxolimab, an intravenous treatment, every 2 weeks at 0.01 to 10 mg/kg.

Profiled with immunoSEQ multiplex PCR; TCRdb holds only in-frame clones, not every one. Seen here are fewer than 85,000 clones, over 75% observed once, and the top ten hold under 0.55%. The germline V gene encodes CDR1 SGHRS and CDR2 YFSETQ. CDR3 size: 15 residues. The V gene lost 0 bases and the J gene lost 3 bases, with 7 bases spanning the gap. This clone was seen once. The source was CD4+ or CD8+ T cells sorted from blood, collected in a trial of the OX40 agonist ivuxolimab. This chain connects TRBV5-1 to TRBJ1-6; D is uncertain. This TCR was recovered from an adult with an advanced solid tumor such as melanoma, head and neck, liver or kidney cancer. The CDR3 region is CASSLVVNYNSPLHF. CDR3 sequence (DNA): TGCGCCAGCAGCTTGGTTGTAAACTATAATTCACCCCTCCACTTT.